This entry features one T cell receptor (beta chain) sequence. Its antigen is still unknown. Repertoires were sampled repeatedly during chemoradiotherapy. This entry belongs to a study of chemoradiotherapy in HPV16-positive cancers. Repertoires were generated with immunoSEQ multiplex PCR, while TCRdb's copy carries only in-frame clones and drops some. The sample carries approximately 8,400 clones, around 82% recorded once. Germline CDR1 reads SEHNR; CDR2 reads FQNEAQ (reference sequence). V was pared by 7 bases and J by 11 bases, with 17 bases of the junction left unmatched. The CDR3 extends over 16 amino acids. Study findings and constraints: Candidate HPV-specific clones and E7-related TCR motifs grew in tumor during treatment.

Sampling was performed from a patient who underwent chemoradiotherapy. The rearrangement links TRBV7-9 to TRBJ2-1, with TRBD2 identical over 10 bases. The source of this sequence is a human donor with HPV-associated anogenital cancer. In nucleotides, the CDR3 is TGTGCCAGCACCACCCTTGGGGGAGCGGGAGGGACCCAGCAGTTCTTC. Translating it yields CASTTLGGAGGTQQFF. Looking up the rest from reference TRBV7-9 and TRBJ2-1 gives the full variable domain: DTGVSQNPRHKITKRGQNVTFRCDPISEHNRLYWYRQTLGQGPEFLTYFQNEAQLEKSRLLSDRFSAERPKGSFSTLEIQRTEQGDSAMYLCASTTLGGAGGTQQFFGPGTRLTVL.